This T cell receptor beta chain was retrieved from a study of blood T cell repertoires in COVID-19. Methods used by the authors: Counts of nucleated cells, estimated from reference gene primer amplification, were obtained. The method was immunoSEQ multiplex PCR; TCRdb's version includes in-frame clones alone and lacks a portion of them. V and J calls and clone size are given by that table; D and trimming were obtained from the DNA. The sample includes hundreds of thousands of clones, over 75% seen only once; the top ten take approximately 2.5%. This CDR3 region has 17 residues. Germline V CDR1 and CDR2: LGHDT, YNNKEL (reference sequence). J lost 4 bases, V lost 4 bases, and 12 bases had no gene match.

This clonotype was obtained from a woman aged 18-29 years who had recovered from COVID-19. Sequenced sample: PBMCs or T cells enriched from blood (not recorded which). V usage is TRBV3-1 (or the pseudogene TRBV3-2) and J usage is TRBJ2-5; 10 bases map to TRBD1. CDR3 amino acids: CASSLLRDRGAGETQYF. The DNA for the CDR3 is TGTGCCAGCAGCCTATTAAGGGACAGGGGCGCCGGAGAGACCCAGTACTTC.